The present TCR beta chain was sequenced within a study of cytomegalovirus exposure and HLA in healthy donors. Background on the study: An earlier analysis identified 117 million unique TCR beta sequences in about 180 million T cells.

Notes on this clone: What it binds is unknown.

The PCR had 60 Vbeta and 13 Jbeta primers. The data were produced by immunoSEQ multiplex PCR, yet TCRdb's version contains in-frame clones alone and is incomplete. Of about 150,000 clones listed, 80% to 85% are singletons. Findings and limits, study-wide: Reportedly, fewer N-insertions than the approximately 690-donor mean appeared in an Asian-associated ancestry cluster in a later analysis. When analyzed later, a missense DCLRE1C variant was found to be linked to TCR beta V- and J-gene trimming. In a later analysis, at a false discovery rate of 0.05, 17,000 or so TCR beta sequences were associated with HLA alleles.

This CDR3 region has 16 residues. V dropped 0 bases and J dropped 7 bases, with 17 bases sitting between them. Germline CDR1 SNHLY, CDR2 FYNNEI. This chain links TRBV2 with TRBJ2-3, with D hard to call. The receptor was derived from a boy aged 2 to 10 in good health and CMV-seronegative. Sequencing was carried out using PBMCs. The CDR3 protein is CASSEAPPERGNTQYF. CDR3 coding DNA: TGTGCCAGCAGTGAAGCGCCCCCGGAGAGAGGCAATACGCAGTATTTT.